This T cell receptor beta chain stems from a study of regulatory T cells in long-lasting Graves disease. CDR3-region Arm-PCR and iRepertoire HTBI primers produced the TCR beta libraries. TCRdb re-called the multiplex PCR reads with MiXCR, one entry per CDR3 protein. Found here are 400,000 to 500,000 distinct CDR3 sequences, less than 20% of them singletons; the top ten hold about 23%. Stated time point: newly diagnosed GD, antithyroid drugs for less than 3 months. PBMC-extracted RNA yielded the TCR library. Each patient gave 7.5 to 9 milliliters of EDTA-anticoagulated peripheral blood. This CDR3 comprises 16 residues. Trimming stripped 4 bases from V and 3 bases from J, with 16 bases between. The germline gives CDR1 MNHEY, CDR2 SVGEGT. The table lists this clonotype with a few counts. The same data also went into a second study, on T cells in Graves' hyperthyroidism and ophthalmopathy. Per that paper: In blood, most of the thyroid clonotypes expanded above 0.001 were also present. Stable hyperthyroidism and ophthalmopathy were separated using 13 V-J signatures.

Sequencing used peripheral blood mononuclear cells (PBMCs), obtained at new diagnosis, from a patient treated with antithyroid drugs. The TCR was taken from a woman between 18 and 30 years old with Graves disease. The rearrangement joins TRBV6-2 or TRBV6-3 to TRBJ2-1; perhaps TRBD2 as D (5 bases). CDR3: CASSSRRAGFYNEQFF. In DNA form, the CDR3 reads TGTGCCAGCAGTTCACGGCGGGCGGGTTTCTACAATGAGCAGTTCTTC.